This TCR beta chain came from a study of blood T cells in healthy people across ages. Overall study findings and caveats: TCR beta diversity per million T cells fell roughly linearly with age.

Extraction of total RNA produced a minimum of 5 micrograms from each sample. About this clonotype itself: Its target is unknown. Compared with germline, one end of the junction differs, possibly owing to a read error.

For the second PCR, which ran for roughly 7 to 11 cycles, a sample-barcoded 5' primer and a J-beta primer mix were used. TCRdb re-derived calls from the 5' RACE reads in MiXCR, one entry per CDR3 protein. This sample has some 1,000,000 distinct CDR3 sequences, with under 30% found just once. These same records also appear under a second study, on T cells of mothers and their children. From that report: Three mothers and their six children, all healthy Caucasians, donated. Persisting microchimeric T cell clones went undetected.

Sequencing was done on a sample of blood. The source is a girl aged 2-10 years in good health.

The CDR3 reads CASSSPLKTCF. The CDR3 bases are TGTGCCAGCAGTTCCCCGCTGAAAACTTGTTTC. The gene calls are TRBV12-3 or TRBV12-4 and TRBJ2-7; no reliable D call. CDR3 length: 11 residues.